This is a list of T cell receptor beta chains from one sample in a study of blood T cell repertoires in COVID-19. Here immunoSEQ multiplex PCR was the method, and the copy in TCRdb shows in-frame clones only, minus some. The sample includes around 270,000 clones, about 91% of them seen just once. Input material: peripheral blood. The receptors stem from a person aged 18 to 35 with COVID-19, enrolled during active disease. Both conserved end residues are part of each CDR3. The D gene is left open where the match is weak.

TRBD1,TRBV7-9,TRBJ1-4,TGTGCCAGCAGCCATACGACAGGGGCAAATGAAAAACTGTTTTTT,CASSHTTGANEKLFF
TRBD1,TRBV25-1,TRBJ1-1,TGTGCCAGCAGTTCCTATATCCCGGGACAGGGGATGAGCACTGAAGCTTTCTTT,CASSSYIPGQGMSTEAFF
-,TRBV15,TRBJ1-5,TGTGCCACCAGCAGAGCCGGGACACCTGTGAATCAGCCCCAGCATTTT,CATSRAGTPVNQPQHF
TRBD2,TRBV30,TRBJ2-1,TGTGCCAGCAACCCCTCTAGCGGGATAACCAATGAGCAGTTCTTC,CASNPSSGITNEQFF
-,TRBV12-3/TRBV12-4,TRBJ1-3,TGTGCCAGCACTAACTCTGGAAACACCATATATTTT,CASTNSGNTIYF
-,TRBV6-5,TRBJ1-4,TGTGCCAGCAGCCGAACAGGGTACGGTGAAAAACTGTTTTTT,CASSRTGYGEKLFF
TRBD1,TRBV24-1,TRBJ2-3,TGTGCCACCAGTGATCCGACAGGGTACACAGATACGCAGTATTTT,CATSDPTGYTDTQYF
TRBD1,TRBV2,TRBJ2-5,TGTGCCAGCAGTGAACTGGTCGGACAGGGCAAAGAGACCCAGTACTTC,CASSELVGQGKETQYF
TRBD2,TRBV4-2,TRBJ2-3,TGTGCCAGCAGCCAAGATAATCGGCTAGCGGGGGAATACACCACAGATACGCAGTATTTT,CASSQDNRLAGEYTTDTQYF
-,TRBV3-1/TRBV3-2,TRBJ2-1,TGTGCCAGCACTCCAAAGGGGACAGGGATGGCTAGCGGGCCAAATGAGCAGTTCTTC,CASTPKGTGMASGPNEQFF
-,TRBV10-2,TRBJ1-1,TGCGCCAGCAGTGGGGACAACTCGCTCCAGATCGGCGACACTGAAGCTTTCTTT,CASSGDNSLQIGDTEAFF
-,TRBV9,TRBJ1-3,TGTGCCAGCAGCGTAACAGGGTCCGGAAACACCATATATTTT,CASSVTGSGNTIYF
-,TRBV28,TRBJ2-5,TGTGCCAGCAGACATGGGAGACACGGGATCCGGGAGACCCAGTACTTC,CASRHGRHGIRETQYF
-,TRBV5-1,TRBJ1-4,TGCGCCAGCAGCGTAGACCCGGGGGCTAATGAAAAACTGTTTTTT,CASSVDPGANEKLFF
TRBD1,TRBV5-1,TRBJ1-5,TGCGCCAGCAGCCCGGGACAGGGGTATCAGCCCCAGCATTTT,CASSPGQGYQPQHF
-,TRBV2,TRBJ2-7,TGTGCCAGCAGTGAAATGGAGGCCGAGCAGTACTTC,CASSEMEAEQYF
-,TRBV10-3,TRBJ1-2,TGTGCCATCAGTCCAACCGCAATAGATGGCTACACCTTC,CAISPTAIDGYTF
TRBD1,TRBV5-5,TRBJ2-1,TGTGCCAGCAGCGGTACGACAGGGCATGAGCAGTTCTTC,CASSGTTGHEQFF
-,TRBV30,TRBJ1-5,TGTGCCTGGAGCCCCGGACAGTGGACACAACCCCAGCATTTT,CAWSPGQWTQPQHF
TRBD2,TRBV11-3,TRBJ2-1,TGTGCCAGCAGCTTTAGTGAGGGACCCGGGACTAGCGCCTACAATGAGCAGTTCTTC,CASSFSEGPGTSAYNEQFF
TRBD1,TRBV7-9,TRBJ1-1,TGTGCCAGCAGCGTTCCACAGGGGGTAAAGAACACTGAAGCTTTCTTT,CASSVPQGVKNTEAFF
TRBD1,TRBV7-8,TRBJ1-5,TGTGCCAGCAGCGTGGGACAGTTGGTTAAATCAGGCAATCAGCCCCAGCATTTT,CASSVGQLVKSGNQPQHF
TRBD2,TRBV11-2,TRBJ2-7,TGTGCCAGCAGCCCTATCTCCCGGACTAGCGGGAGGGTCTACGAGCAGTACTTC,CASSPISRTSGRVYEQYF
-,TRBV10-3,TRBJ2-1,TGTGCCTCCTCTTTCTCCTACAATGAGCAGTTCTTC,CASSFSYNEQFF